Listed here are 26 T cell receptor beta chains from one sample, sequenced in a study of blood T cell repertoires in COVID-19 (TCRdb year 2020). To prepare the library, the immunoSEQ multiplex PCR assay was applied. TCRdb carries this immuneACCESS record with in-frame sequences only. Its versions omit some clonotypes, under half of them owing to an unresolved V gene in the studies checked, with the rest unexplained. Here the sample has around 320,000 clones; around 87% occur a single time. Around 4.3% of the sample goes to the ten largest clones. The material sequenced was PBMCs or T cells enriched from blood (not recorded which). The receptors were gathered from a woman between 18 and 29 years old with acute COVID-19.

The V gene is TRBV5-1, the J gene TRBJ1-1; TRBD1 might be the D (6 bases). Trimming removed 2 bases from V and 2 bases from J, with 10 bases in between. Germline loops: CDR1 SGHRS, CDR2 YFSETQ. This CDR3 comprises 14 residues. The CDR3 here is CASSFSDSNTEAFF. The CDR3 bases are TGCGCCAGCAGCTTCTCGGACAGTAACACTGAAGCTTTCTTT.

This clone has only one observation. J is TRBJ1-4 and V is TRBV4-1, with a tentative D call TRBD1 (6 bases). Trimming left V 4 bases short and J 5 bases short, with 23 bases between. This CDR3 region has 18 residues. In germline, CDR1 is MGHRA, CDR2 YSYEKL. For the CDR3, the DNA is TGCGCCAGCAGCCCCCCCACAAGGGAGGGGGGGGAAAATGAAAAACTGTTTTTT. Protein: CASSPPTREGGENEKLFF.

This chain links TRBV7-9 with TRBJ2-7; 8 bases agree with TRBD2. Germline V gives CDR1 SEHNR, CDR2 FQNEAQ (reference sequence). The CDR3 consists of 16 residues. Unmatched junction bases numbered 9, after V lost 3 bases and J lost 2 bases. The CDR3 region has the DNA TGTGCCAGCAGCTTTTCCCGACTAGCGCCTACCTACGAGCAGTACTTC. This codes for CASSFSRLAPTYEQYF.

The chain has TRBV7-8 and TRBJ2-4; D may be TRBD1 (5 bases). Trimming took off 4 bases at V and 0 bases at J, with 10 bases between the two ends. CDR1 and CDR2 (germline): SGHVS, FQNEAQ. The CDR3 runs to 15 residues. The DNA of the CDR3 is TGTGCCAGCAGCTGGGGCCCCCCAGCCAAAAACATTCAGTACTTC. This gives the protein CASSWGPPAKNIQYF.

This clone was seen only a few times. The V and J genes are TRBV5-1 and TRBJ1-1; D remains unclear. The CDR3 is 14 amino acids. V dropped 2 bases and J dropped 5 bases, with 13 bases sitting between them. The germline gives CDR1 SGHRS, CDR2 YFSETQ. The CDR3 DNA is TGCGCCAGCAGCTTAAACCCCACGGGGACTGAAGCTTTCTTT. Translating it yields CASSLNPTGTEAFF.

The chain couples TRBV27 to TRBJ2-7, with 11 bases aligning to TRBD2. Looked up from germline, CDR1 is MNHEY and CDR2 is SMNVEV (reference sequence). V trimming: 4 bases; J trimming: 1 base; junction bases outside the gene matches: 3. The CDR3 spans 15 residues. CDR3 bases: TGTGCCAGCAGTTCCCGACTAGCGGGATCCTACGAGCAGTACTTC. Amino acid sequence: CASSSRLAGSYEQYF.

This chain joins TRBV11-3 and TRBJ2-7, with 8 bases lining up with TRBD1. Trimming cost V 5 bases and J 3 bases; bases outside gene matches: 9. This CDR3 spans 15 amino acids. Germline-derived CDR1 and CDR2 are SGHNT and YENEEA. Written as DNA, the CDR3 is TGTGCCAGCAGCCCAGCCGGGGACAGGAACTACGAGCAGTACTTC. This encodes CASSPAGDRNYEQYF.

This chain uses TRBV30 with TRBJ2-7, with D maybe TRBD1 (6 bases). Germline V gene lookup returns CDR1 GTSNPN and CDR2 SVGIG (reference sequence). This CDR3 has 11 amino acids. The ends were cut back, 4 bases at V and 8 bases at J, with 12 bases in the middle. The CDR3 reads CAWTGESKQYF. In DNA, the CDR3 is TGTGCCTGGACAGGGGAAAGCAAGCAGTACTTC.

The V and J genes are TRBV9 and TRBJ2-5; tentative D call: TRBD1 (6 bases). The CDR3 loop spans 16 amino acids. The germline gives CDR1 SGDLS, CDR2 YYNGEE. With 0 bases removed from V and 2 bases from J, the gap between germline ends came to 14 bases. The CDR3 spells CASSVGGQGMQETQYF. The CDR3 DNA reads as TGTGCCAGCAGCGTAGGGGGTCAGGGGATGCAAGAGACCCAGTACTTC.

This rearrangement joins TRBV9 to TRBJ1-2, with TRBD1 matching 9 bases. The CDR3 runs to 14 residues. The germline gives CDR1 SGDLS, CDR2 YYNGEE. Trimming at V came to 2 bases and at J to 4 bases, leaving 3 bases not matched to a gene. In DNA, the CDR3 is TGTGCCAGCAGCGTCGGGACAGGGAGCTATGGCTACACCTTC. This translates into CASSVGTGSYGYTF.

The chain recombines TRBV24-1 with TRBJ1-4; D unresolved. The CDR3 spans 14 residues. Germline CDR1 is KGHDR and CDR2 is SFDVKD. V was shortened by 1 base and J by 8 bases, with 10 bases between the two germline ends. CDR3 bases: TGTGCCACCAGTGATTTCAGGTTTGGAGAAAAACTGTTTTTT. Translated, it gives CATSDFRFGEKLFF.

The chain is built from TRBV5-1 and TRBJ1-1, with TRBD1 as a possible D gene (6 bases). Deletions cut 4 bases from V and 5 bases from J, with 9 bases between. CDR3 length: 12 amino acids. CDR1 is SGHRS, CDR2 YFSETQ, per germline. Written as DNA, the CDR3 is TGCGCCAGCAGCATCCAGGGGACTGAAGCTTTCTTT. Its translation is CASSIQGTEAFF.

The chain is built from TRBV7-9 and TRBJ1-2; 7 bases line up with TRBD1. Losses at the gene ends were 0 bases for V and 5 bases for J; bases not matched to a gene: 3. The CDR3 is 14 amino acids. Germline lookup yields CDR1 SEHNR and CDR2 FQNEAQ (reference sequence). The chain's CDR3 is CASSLADRAYGYTF. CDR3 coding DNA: TGTGCCAGCAGCTTAGCCGACAGGGCTTATGGCTACACCTTC.

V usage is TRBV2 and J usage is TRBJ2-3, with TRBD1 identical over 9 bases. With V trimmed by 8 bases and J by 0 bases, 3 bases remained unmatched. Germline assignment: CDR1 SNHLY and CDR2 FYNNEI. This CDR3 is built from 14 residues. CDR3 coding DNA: TGTGCCAGCTGGGGGACAGGGAGCACAGATACGCAGTATTTT. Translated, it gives CASWGTGSTDTQYF.

Here the CDR3 DNA reads TGTGCCAGCAGCATGGGACAGGGGTATGAAAAACTGTTTTTT. Amino acid sequence: CASSMGQGYEKLFF. V gene TRBV11-2 combines with J gene TRBJ1-4, with 10 positions matching TRBD1. Germline values: CDR1 SGHAT, CDR2 FQNNGV. With 5 bases clipped from V and 6 bases from J, the junction kept 3 bases outside the gene matches. The length of the CDR3 is 14 residues.

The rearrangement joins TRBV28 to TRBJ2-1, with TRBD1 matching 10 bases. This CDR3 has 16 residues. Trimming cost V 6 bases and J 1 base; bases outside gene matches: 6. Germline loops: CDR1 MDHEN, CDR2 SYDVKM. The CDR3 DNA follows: TGTGCCAGCAGCGGACAGGGGGTGAGGTCCTACAATGAGCAGTTCTTC. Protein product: CASSGQGVRSYNEQFF. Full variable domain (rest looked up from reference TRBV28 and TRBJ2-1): DVKVTQSSRYLVKRTGEKVFLECVQDMDHENMFWYRQDPGLGLRLIYFSYDVKMKEKGDIPEGYSVSREKKERFSLILESASTNQTSMYLCASSGQGVRSYNEQFFGPGTRLTVL.

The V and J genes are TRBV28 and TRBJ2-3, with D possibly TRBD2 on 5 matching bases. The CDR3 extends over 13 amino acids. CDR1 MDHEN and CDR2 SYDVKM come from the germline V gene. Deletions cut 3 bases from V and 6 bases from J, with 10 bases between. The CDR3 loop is CASSFQAGDTQYF. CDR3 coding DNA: TGTGCCAGCAGTTTCCAGGCGGGCGATACGCAGTATTTT.

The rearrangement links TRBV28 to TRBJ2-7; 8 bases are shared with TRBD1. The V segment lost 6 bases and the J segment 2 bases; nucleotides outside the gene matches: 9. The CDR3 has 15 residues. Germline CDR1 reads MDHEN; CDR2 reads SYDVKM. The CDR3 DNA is TGTGCCAGCAGGAGAGGACAGGGCAGACCCTACGAGCAGTACTTC. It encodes CASRRGQGRPYEQYF.

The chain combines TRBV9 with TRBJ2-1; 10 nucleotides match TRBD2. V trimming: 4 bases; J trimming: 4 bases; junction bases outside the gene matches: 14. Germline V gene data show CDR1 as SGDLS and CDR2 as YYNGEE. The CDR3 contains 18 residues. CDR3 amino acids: CASSPTASGSYGYNEQFF. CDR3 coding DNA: TGTGCCAGCAGCCCTACTGCTAGCGGGAGCTATGGGTACAATGAGCAGTTCTTC.

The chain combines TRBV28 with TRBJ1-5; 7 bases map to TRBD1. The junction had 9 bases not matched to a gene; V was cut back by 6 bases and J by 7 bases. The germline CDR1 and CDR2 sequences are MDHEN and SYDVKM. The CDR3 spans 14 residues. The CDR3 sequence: CASSLRQGVQPQHF. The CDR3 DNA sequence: TGTGCCAGCAGCCTACGACAGGGAGTCCAGCCCCAGCATTTT.

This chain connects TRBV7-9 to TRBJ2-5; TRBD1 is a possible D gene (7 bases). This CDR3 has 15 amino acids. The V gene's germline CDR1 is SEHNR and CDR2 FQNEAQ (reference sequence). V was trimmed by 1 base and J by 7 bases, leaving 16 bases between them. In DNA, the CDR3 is TGTGCCAGCAGCTTAGTGCCAGGGGGAGCGGGGACCCAGTACTTC. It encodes CASSLVPGGAGTQYF.

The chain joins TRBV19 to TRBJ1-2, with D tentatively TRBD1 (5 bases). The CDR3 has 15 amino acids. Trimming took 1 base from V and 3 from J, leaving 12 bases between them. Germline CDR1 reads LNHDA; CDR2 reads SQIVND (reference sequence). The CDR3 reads CASSIAGREHYGYTF. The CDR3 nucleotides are TGTGCCAGTAGTATAGCAGGCAGGGAACACTATGGCTACACCTTC.

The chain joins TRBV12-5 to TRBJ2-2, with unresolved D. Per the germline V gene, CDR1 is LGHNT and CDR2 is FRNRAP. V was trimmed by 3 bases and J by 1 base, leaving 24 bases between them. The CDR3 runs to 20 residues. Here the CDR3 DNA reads TGTGCTAGTGGTTTCTTCCTCCGCACCACGCCACAAAAGAACACCGGGGAGCTGTTTTTT. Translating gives CASGFFLRTTPQKNTGELFF.

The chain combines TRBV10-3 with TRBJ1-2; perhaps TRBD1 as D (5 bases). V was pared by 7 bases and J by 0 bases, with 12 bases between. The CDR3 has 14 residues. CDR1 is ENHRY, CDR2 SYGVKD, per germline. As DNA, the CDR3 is TGTGCCATCAACCAACAGGAGTCTAACTATGGCTACACCTTC. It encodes CAINQQESNYGYTF.

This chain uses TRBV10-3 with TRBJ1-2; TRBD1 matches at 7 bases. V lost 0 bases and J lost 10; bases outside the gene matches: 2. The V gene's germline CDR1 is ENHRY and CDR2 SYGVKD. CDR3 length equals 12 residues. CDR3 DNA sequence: TGTGCCATCAGTGAGTCAGGGGGCTTCTACACCTTC. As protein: CAISESGGFYTF.

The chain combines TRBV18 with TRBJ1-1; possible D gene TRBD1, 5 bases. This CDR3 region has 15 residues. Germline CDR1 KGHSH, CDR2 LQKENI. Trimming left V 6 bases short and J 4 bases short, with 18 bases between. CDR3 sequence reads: CASSGPWRGLTEAFF. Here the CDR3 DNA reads TGTGCCAGCTCCGGCCCCTGGAGGGGCCTCACTGAAGCTTTCTTT.